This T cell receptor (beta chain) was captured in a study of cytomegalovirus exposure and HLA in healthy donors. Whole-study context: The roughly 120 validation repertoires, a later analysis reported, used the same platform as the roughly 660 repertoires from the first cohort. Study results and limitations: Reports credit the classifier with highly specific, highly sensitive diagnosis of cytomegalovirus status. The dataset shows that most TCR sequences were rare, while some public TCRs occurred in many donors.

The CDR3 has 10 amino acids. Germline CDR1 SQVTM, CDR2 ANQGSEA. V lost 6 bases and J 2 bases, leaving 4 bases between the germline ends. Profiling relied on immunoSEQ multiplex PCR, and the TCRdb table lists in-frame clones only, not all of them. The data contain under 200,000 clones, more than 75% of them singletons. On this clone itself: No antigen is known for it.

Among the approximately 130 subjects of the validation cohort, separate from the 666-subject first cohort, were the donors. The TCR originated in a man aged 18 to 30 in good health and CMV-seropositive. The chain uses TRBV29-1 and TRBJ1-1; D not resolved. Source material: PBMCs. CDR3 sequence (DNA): TGCAGCGTGAGAAACACTGAAGCTTTCTTT. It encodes CSVRNTEAFF.